The rows below give T cell receptor beta chains drawn from one sample of a study of blood T cell repertoires in COVID-19. Repertoires were generated with immunoSEQ multiplex PCR, while TCRdb's copy carries only in-frame clones and drops some. The sample has more than 150,000 clones, approximately 84% seen once. The sequenced sample was peripheral blood. These TCRs come from a human donor in a cohort sampled during active COVID-19. CDR3s include the opening cysteine and the closing phenylalanine or tryptophan. D genes are given only for firm matches. Expanded clones get a size class; other rows say once, few or many, or leave the size out.

CDR3	DNA	J	V	size	D
CASIAGLAGTSDTQYF	TGTGCCAGCATCGCCGGACTAGCGGGGACCTCGGATACGCAGTATTTT	TRBJ2-3	TRBV11-2	-	TRBD2
CASSRGLAGGSTGELFF	TGCGCCAGCAGCCGTGGACTAGCGGGGGGTAGTACCGGGGAGCTGTTTTTT	TRBJ2-2	TRBV4-1	few	TRBD2
CASSQERTGGYGYTF	TGCGCCAGCAGCCAAGAGAGGACAGGGGGGTATGGCTACACCTTC	TRBJ1-2	TRBV4-1	-	TRBD1
CASSGTSGGFSTDTQYF	TGTGCCAGCAGCGGGACTAGCGGGGGGTTTAGCACAGATACGCAGTATTTT	TRBJ2-3	TRBV9	-	TRBD2
CASSWTGFGDQPQHF	TGTGCCAGCAGCTGGACAGGGTTTGGGGATCAGCCCCAGCATTTT	TRBJ1-5	TRBV5-8	-	TRBD1
CASTTSAGKNTEAFF	TGTGCCAGCACGACCTCGGCAGGAAAGAACACTGAAGCTTTCTTT	TRBJ1-1	TRBV9	-	-
CASRLEGDTEAFF	TGTGCCAGCAGACTCGAGGGGGACACTGAAGCTTTCTTT	TRBJ1-1	TRBV6-5	-	-
CASRRALWENTEAFF	TGTGCCAGCAGGCGGGCCCTTTGGGAGAACACTGAAGCTTTCTTT	TRBJ1-1	TRBV6-5	-	-
CATSRDIASYEQYF	TGTGCCACCAGCAGGGACATCGCCTCCTACGAGCAGTACTTC	TRBJ2-7	TRBV15	-	-
CASSLGLNNEQFF	TGCGCCAGCAGCCTAGGACTAAACAATGAGCAGTTCTTC	TRBJ2-1	TRBV4-1	-	-
CASGPTEAFF	TGTGCCAGCGGGCCAACTGAAGCTTTCTTT	TRBJ1-1	TRBV27	few	-
CASSHLRGQGGRNEQFF	TGCGCCAGCAGCCACCTGCGCGGGCAGGGGGGCAGGAATGAGCAGTTCTTC	TRBJ2-1	TRBV4-1	-	-
CASSDLRNTEAFF	TGTGCCAGCAGCGACCTAAGGAACACTGAAGCTTTCTTT	TRBJ1-1	TRBV9	-	-
CASSIGQGASTEAFF	TGTGCCAGTAGTATAGGACAGGGGGCCAGCACTGAAGCTTTCTTT	TRBJ1-1	TRBV19	-	TRBD1
CASSQDYSGGTEAFF	TGTGCCAGCAGCCAAGATTACTCAGGGGGCACTGAAGCTTTCTTT	TRBJ1-1	TRBV3-1/TRBV3-2	-	TRBD1
CASSQDTQGASSYEQYF	TGCGCCAGCAGCCAAGATACCCAGGGCGCTAGCTCCTACGAGCAGTACTTC	TRBJ2-7	TRBV4-1	-	-
CASSLNHRNQETQYF	TGTGCCAGCAGCTTGAATCACAGGAACCAAGAGACCCAGTACTTC	TRBJ2-5	TRBV5-4	-	-
CASSLGGLEAQYF	TGTGCCAGCAGCTTGGGGGGACTAGAGGCCCAGTACTTC	TRBJ2-5	TRBV5-6	-	TRBD2
CASSVDERRIYEQYF	TGTGCCAGCAGCGTAGATGAGCGAAGGATTTACGAGCAGTACTTC	TRBJ2-7	TRBV9	-	-
CAIGEGQGLWGETQYF	TGTGCCATCGGGGAGGGACAGGGACTATGGGGAGAGACCCAGTACTTC	TRBJ2-5	TRBV7-7	-	TRBD1
CASSLVGLYEQYF	TGTGCCAGCAGCTTAGTGGGACTTTACGAGCAGTACTTC	TRBJ2-7	TRBV11-2	-	-
CASSPDSGGGNTIYF	TGCGCCAGCAGCCCGGACTCGGGGGGCGGAAACACCATATATTTT	TRBJ1-3	TRBV5-1	-	-
CASSARGLPGDTQYF	TGTGCCAGCAGCGCAAGGGGACTACCGGGGGATACGCAGTATTTT	TRBJ2-3	TRBV9	-	TRBD2
CASSMGLRDTNQPQHF	TGTGCCAGTAGTATGGGCCTGAGGGACACAAATCAGCCCCAGCATTTT	TRBJ1-5	TRBV19	-	-
CASSLGTNNEQFF	TGCGCCAGCAGCTTGGGGACTAACAATGAGCAGTTCTTC	TRBJ2-1	TRBV5-1	-	-
CASSGDYRTGELFF	TGTGCCAGCAGCGGGGACTATCGCACCGGGGAGCTGTTTTTT	TRBJ2-2	TRBV6-2/TRBV6-3	once	TRBD2
CASSSLQGRGELFF	TGTGCCAGCAGCTCACTACAGGGTCGCGGGGAGCTGTTTTTT	TRBJ2-2	TRBV5-4	few	-
CASSQDWTSGGHRPFF	TGTGCCAGCAGCCAAGATTGGACTAGCGGGGGGCACCGTCCGTTCTTC	TRBJ2-1	TRBV3-1/TRBV3-2	-	TRBD2
CASSQGQGDSGNTIYF	TGTGCCAGCAGCCAAGGACAGGGAGACTCTGGAAACACCATATATTTT	TRBJ1-3	TRBV3-1/TRBV3-2	few	TRBD1